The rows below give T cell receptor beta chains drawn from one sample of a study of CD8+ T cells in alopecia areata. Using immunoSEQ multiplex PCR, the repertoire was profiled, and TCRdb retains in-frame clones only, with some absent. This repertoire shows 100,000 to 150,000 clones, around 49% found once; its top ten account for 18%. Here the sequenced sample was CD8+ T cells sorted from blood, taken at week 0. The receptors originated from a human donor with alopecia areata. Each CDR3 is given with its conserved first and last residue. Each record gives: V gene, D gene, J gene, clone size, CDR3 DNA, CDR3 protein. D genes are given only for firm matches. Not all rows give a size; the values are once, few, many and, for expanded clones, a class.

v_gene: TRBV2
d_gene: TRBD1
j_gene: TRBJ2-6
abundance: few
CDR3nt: TGTGCCAGCAGGGGACAGACTTTCCGCCCCCCCTCTGGGGCCAACGTCCTGACTTTC
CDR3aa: CASRGQTFRPPSGANVLTF

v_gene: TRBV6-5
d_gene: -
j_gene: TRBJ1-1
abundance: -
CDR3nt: TGTGCCAGCAGTTACTCGGGGGCGAACACTGAAGCTTTCTTT
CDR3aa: CASSYSGANTEAFF

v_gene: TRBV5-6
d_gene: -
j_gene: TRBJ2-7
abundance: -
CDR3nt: TGTGCCAGCAGCTTGACAGGGAGCTCCTACGAGCAGTACTTC
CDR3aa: CASSLTGSSYEQYF

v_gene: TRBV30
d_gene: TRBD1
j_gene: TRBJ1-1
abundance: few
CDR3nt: TGTGCCTGGAGTGTGGACGCAGGGGGTACTGAAGCTTTCTTT
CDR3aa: CAWSVDAGGTEAFF

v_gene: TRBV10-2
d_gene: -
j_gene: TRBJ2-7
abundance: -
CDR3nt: TGCGCCAGCAGCGAACCGGGTCTCCAAAGCCCCTACGAGCAGTACTTC
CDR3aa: CASSEPGLQSPYEQYF

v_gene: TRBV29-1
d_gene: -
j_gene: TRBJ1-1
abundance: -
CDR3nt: TGCAGCGTCGCAGGGCAAACTGAAGCTTTCTTT
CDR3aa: CSVAGQTEAFF

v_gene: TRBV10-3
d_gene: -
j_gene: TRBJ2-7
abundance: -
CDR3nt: TGTGGGACCGGGGACTCCCCTTACGAGCAGTACTTC
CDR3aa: CGTGDSPYEQYF

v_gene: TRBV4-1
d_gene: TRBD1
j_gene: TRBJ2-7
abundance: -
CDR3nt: TGCGCCAGCAGCCAAGAAAGGGACAGTTCCTACGAGCAGTACTTC
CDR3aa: CASSQERDSSYEQYF

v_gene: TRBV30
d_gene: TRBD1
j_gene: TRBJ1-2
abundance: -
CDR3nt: TGTGCCTGGAGTGTATCGTGGGGGACAGGGGGAAACTATGGCTACACCTTC
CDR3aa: CAWSVSWGTGGNYGYTF

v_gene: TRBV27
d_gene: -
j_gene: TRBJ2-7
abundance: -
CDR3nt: TGTGCCAGCAGTTTAAACGCCTGGCCGGGGGAGGAGCAGTACTTC
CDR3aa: CASSLNAWPGEEQYF

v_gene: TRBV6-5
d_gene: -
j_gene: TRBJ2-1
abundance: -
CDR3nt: TGTGCCAGCAGCGTGGCCAGCTCCTACAATGAGCAGTTCTTC
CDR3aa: CASSVASSYNEQFF

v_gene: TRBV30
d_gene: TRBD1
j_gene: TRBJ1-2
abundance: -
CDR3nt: TGTGCCAGCAGGGGGGTAGACTATGGCTACACCTTC
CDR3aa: CASRGVDYGYTF

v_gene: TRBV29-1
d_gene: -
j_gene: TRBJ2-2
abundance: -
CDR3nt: TGCAGCGTTGTAATCAGTGCGAACACCGGGGAGCTGTTTTTT
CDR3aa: CSVVISANTGELFF

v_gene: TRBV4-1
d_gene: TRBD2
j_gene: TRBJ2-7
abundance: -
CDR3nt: TGCGCCAGCAGCCAATCTCCGGGACTAGCTTCCTACGAGCAGTACTTC
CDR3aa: CASSQSPGLASYEQYF

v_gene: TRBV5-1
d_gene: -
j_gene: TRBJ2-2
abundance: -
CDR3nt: TGCGCCAGCAGCGCCGAGGGGGAGACCACCGGGGAGCTGTTTTTT
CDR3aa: CASSAEGETTGELFF

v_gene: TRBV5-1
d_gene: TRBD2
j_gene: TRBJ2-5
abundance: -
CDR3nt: TGCGCCAGCAGCTTGCGGCGGGGGGGCCCGGAGACCCAGTACTTC
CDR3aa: CASSLRRGGPETQYF

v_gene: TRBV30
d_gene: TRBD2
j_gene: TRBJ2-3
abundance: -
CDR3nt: TGTGCCTGGACTCTAGCGGGGGTAGTGGGAGATACGCAGTATTTT
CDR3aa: CAWTLAGVVGDTQYF

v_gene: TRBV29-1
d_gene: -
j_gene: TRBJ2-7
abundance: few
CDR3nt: TGCAGCGTTCGCCGAACAGGGACCCTCGAGCAGTACTTC
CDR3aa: CSVRRTGTLEQYF

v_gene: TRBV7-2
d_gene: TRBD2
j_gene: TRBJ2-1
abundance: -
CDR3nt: TGTGCCAGCAGCTTAAACCTAGCGGGCAATGAGCAGTTCTTC
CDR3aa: CASSLNLAGNEQFF

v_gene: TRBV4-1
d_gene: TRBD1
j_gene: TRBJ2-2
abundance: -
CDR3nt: TGCGCCAGCAGCCAAGTTAAATGGGGACAGGGCAGGGCCGGGGAGCTGTTTTTT
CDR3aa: CASSQVKWGQGRAGELFF

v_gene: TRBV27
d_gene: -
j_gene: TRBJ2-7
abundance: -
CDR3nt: TGTGCCAGCAGTTTTCAGGGGAGCTCCTACGAGCAGTACTTC
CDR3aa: CASSFQGSSYEQYF

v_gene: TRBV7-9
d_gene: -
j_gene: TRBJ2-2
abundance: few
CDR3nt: TGTGCCAGCAGCTTTGCCGACAGGTTCACCGGGGAGCTGTTTTTT
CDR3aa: CASSFADRFTGELFF

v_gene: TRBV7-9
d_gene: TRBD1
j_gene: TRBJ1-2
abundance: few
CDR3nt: TGTGCCAGCAGCCACCCGGGACAGGGCCCCTATGGCTACACCTTC
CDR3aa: CASSHPGQGPYGYTF